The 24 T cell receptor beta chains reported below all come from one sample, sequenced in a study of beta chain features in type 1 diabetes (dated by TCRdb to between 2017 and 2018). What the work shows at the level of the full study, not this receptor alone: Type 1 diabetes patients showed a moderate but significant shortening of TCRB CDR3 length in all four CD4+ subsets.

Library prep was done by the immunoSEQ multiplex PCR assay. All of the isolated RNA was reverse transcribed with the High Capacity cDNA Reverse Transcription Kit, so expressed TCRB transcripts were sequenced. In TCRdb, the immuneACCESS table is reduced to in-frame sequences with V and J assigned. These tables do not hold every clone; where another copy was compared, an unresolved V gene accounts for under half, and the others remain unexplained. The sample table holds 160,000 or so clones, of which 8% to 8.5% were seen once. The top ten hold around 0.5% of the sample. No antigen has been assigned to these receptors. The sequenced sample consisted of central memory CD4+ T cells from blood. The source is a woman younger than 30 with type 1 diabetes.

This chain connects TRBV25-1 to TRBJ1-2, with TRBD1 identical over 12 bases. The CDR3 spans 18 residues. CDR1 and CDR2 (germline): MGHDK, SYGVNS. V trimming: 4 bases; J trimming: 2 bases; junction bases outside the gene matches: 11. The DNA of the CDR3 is TGTGCCAGCAGTGGCCAACCGGGACAGGGGGCGTTCAACTATGGCTACACCTTC. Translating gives CASSGQPGQGAFNYGYTF.

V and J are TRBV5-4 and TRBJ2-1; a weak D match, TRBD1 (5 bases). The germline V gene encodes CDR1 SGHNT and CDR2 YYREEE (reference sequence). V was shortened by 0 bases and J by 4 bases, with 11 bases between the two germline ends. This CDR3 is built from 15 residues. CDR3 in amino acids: CASSLGQGDYNEQFF. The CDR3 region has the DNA TGTGCCAGCAGCTTGGGTCAGGGCGATTACAATGAGCAGTTCTTC.

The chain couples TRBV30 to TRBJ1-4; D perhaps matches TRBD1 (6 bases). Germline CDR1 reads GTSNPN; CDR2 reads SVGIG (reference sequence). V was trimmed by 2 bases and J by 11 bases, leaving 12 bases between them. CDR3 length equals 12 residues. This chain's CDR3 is CAWSSLGQKLFF. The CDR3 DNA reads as TGTGCCTGGAGTAGCCTCGGACAGAAACTGTTTTTT. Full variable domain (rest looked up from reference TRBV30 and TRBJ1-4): SQTIHQWPATLVQPVGSPLSLECTVEGTSNPNLYWYRQAAGRGLQLLFYSVGIGQISSEVPQNLSASRPQDRQFILSSKKLLLSDSGFYLCAWSSLGQKLFFGSGTQLSVL.

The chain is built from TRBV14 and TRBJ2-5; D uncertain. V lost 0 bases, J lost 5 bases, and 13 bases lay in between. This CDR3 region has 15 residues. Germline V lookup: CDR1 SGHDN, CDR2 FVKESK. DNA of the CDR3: TGTGCCAGCAGCCAAGATAATGTCGGGTTTGAGACCCAGTACTTC. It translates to CASSQDNVGFETQYF.

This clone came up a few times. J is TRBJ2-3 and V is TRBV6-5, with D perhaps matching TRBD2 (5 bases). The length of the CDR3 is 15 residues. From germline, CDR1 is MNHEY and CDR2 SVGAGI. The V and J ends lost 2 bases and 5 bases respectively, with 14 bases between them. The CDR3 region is CASSYRDRGRDTQYF. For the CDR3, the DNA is TGTGCCAGCAGTTACAGAGACCGGGGTAGAGATACGCAGTATTTT.

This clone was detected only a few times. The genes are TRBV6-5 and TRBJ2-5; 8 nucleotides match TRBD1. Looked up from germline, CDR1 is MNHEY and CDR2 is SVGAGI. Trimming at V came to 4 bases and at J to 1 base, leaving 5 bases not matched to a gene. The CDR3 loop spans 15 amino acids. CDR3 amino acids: CASSLLQGAQETQYF. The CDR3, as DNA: TGTGCCAGCAGTTTACTCCAGGGGGCCCAAGAGACCCAGTACTTC.

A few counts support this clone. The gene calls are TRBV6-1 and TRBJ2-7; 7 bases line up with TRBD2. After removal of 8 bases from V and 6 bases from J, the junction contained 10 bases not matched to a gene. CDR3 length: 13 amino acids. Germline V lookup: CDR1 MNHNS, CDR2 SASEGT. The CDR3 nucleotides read TGTGCCAGCTCTAGCGGTCTTCGTTTCGAGCAGTACTTC. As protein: CASSSGLRFEQYF.

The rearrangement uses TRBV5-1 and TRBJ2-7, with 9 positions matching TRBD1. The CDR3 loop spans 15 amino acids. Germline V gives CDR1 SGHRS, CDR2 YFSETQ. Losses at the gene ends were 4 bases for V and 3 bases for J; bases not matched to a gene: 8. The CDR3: CASSTAGTGYYEQYF. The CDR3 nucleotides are TGCGCCAGCAGCACAGCCGGGACAGGGTACTACGAGCAGTACTTC.

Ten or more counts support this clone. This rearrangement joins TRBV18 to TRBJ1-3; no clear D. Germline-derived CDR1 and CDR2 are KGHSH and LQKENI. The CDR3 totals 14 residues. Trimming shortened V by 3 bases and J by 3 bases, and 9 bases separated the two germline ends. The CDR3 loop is CASSPSSIGNTIYF. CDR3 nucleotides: TGTGCCAGCTCACCTTCATCCATTGGAAACACCATATATTTT.

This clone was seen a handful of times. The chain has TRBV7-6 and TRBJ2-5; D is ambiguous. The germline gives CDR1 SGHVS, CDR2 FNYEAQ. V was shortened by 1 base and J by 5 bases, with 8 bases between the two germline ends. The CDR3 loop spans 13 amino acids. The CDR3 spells CASSLGPRETQYF. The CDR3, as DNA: TGTGCCAGCAGCTTAGGGCCGCGGGAGACCCAGTACTTC. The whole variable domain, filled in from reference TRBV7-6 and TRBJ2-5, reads GAGVSQSPRYKVTKRGQDVALRCDPISGHVSLYWYRQALGQGPEFLTYFNYEAQQDKSGLPNDRFSAERPEGSISTLTIQRTEQRDSAMYRCASSLGPRETQYFGPGTRLLVL.

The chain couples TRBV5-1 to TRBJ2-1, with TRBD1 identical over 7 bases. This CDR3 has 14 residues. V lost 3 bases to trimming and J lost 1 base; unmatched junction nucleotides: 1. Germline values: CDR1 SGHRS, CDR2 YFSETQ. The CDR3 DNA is TGCGCCAGCAGCTCAGGGGGTTCCTACAATGAGCAGTTCTTC. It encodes CASSSGGSYNEQFF. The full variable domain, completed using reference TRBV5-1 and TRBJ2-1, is KAGVTQTPRYLIKTRGQQVTLSCSPISGHRSVSWYQQTPGQGLQFLFEYFSETQRNKGNFPGRFSGRQFSNSRSEMNVSTLELGDSALYLCASSSGGSYNEQFFGPGTRLTVL.

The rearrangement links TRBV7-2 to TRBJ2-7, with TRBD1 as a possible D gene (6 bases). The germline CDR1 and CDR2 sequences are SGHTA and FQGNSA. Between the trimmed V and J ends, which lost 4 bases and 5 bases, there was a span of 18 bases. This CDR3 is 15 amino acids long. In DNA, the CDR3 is TGTGCCAGCAGCTCCATTTCAACAGGGTTCCACGAGCAGTACTTC. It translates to CASSSISTGFHEQYF.

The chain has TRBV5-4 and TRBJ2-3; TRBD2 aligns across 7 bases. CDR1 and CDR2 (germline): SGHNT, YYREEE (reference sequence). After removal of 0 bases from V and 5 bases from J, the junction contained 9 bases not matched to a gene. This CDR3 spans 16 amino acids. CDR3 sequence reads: CASSLGGAAGVDTQYF. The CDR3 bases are TGTGCCAGCAGCTTGGGAGGGGCGGCGGGAGTAGATACGCAGTATTTT. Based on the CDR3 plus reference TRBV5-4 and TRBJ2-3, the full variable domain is ETGVTQSPTHLIKTRGQQVTLRCSSQSGHNTVSWYQQALGQGPQFIFQYYREEENGRGNFPPRFSGLQFPNYSSELNVNALELDDSALYLCASSLGGAAGVDTQYFGPGTRLTVL.

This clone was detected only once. DNA of the CDR3: TGTGCCAGCAGCCCAATCCCAGGGAGGATCACTGAAGCTTTCTTT. Translated, it gives CASSPIPGRITEAFF. The chain uses TRBV27 and TRBJ1-1; tentatively, D is TRBD1 (5 bases). Between the trimmed V and J ends, which lost 6 bases and 4 bases, there was a span of 18 bases. The CDR3 is 15 residues long. Germline lookup yields CDR1 MNHEY and CDR2 SMNVEV (reference sequence).

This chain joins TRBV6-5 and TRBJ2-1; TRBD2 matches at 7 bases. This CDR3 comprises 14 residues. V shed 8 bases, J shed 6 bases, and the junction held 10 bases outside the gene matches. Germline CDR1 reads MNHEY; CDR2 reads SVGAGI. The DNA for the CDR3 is TGTGCCAGCCGAGAGGGAGGGCCGATCAATGAGCAGTTCTTC. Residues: CASREGGPINEQFF.

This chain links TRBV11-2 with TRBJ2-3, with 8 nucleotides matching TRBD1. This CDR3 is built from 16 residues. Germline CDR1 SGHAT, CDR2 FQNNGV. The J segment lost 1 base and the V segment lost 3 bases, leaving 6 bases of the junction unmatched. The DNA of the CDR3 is TGTGCCAGCAGCTTGACGACAGGGGTAGGCACAGATACGCAGTATTTT. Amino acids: CASSLTTGVGTDTQYF. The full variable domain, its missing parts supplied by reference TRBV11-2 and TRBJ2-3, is EAGVAQSPRYKIIEKRQSVAFWCNPISGHATLYWYQQILGQGPKLLIQFQNNGVVDDSQLPKDRFSAERLKGVDSTLKIQPAKLEDSAVYLCASSLTTGVGTDTQYFGPGTRLTVL.

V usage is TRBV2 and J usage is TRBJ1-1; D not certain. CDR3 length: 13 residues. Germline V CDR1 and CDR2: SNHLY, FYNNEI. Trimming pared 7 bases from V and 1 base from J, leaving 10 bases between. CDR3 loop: CASMREGNTEAFF. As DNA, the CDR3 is TGTGCCAGCATGCGAGAGGGGAACACTGAAGCTTTCTTT.

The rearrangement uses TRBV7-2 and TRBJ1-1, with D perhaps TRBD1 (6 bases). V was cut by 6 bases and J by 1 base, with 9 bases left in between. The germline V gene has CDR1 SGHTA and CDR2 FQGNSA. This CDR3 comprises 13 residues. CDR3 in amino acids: CASSRGRNTEAFF. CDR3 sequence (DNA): TGTGCCAGCAGTAGGGGGAGGAACACTGAAGCTTTCTTT.

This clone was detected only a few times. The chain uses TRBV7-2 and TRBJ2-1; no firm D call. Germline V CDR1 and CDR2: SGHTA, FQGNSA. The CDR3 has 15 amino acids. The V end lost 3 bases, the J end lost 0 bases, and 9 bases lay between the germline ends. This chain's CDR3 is CASSFPLSSYNEQFF. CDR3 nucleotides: TGTGCCAGCAGCTTTCCGTTGAGCTCCTACAATGAGCAGTTCTTC.

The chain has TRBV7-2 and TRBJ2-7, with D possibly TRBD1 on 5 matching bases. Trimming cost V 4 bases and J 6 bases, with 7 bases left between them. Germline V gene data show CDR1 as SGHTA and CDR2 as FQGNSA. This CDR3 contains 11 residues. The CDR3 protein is CASSSDSEQYF. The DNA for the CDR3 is TGTGCCAGCAGCTCTGACAGCGAGCAGTACTTC.

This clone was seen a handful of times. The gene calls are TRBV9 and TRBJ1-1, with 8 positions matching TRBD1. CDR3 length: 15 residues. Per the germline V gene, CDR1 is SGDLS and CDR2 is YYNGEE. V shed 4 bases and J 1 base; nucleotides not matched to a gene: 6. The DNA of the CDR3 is TGTGCCAGCAGCCCAGACAGGGGTGGGAACACTGAAGCTTTCTTT. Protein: CASSPDRGGNTEAFF.

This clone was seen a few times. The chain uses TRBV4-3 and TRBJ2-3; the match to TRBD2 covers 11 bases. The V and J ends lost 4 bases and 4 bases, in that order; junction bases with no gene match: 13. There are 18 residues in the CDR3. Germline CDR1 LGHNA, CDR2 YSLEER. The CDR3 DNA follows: TGCGCCAGCAGCCTCCTTGCTGCCACTAGCGGGAGATCAGATACGCAGTATTTT. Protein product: CASSLLAATSGRSDTQYF.

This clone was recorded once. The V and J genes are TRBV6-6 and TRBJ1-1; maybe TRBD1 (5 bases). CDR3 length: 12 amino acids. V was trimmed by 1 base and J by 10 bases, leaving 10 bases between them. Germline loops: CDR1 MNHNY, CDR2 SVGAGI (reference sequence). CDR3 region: CASSYWGGIAFF. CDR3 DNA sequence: TGTGCCAGCAGTTACTGGGGCGGGATAGCTTTCTTT.

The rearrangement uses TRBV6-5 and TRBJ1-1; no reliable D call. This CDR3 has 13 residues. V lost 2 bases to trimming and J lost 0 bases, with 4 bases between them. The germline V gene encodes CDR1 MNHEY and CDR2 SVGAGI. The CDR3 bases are TGTGCCAGCAGTTACAACATGAACACTGAAGCTTTCTTT. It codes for CASSYNMNTEAFF.